A single TCR beta chain is shown here with its context. Its matching antigen is unknown. Mismatch with germline at one junction end may stem from a read error. This entry comes from a study of cytomegalovirus exposure and HLA in healthy donors. 60 Vbeta and 13 Jbeta primers were used in PCR. Sequenced by immunoSEQ multiplex PCR; TCRdb stores in-frame clones only, minus some. The data contain 130,000 or so clones, approximately 72% of them singletons. This CDR3 spans 15 amino acids. Germline values: CDR1 SEHNR, CDR2 FQNEAQ (reference sequence). Study results and limitations: The study listed 164 cytomegalovirus-associated TCR beta chains. An analysis that was carried out later associated 15,000 to 20,000 TCR beta sequences with HLA alleles at 0.05 false discovery rate. Serostatus for CMV was the only available immune exposure information.

The source material was PBMCs. The rearrangement uses TRBV7-9 and TRBJ2-7; tentatively, D is TRBD1 (6 bases). This TCR derives from a man younger than 35 in good health and CMV-seronegative. The CDR3 sequence is CSSSNRTVPRYEQYF. CDR3 DNA: TGTTCCAGCAGCAACCGGACAGTCCCGCGATACGAGCAGTACTTC.